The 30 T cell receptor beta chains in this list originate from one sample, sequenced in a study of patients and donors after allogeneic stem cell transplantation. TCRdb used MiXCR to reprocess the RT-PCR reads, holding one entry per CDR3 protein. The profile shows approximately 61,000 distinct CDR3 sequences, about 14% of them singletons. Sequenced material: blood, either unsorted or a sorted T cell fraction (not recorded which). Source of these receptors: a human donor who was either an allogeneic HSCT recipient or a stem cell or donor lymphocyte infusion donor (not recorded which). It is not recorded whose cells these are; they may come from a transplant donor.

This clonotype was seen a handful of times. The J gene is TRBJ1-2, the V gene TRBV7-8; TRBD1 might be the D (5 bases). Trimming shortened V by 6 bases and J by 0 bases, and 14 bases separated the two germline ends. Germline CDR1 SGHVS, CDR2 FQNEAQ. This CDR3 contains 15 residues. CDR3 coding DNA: TGTGCCAGCAGACCGAGGGGATATACTAACTATGGCTACACCTTC. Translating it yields CASRPRGYTNYGYTF.

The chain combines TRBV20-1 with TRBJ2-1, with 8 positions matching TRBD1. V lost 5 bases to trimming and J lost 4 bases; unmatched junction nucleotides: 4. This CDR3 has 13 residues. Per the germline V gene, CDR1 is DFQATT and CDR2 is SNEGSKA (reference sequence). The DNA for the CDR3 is TGCAGTGCTCTCACAGGGGGTTACAATGAGCAGTTCTTC. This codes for CSALTGGYNEQFF.

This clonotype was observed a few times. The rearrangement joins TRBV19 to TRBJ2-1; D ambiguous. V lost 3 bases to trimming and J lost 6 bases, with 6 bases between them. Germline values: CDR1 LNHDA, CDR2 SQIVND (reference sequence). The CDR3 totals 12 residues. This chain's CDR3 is CASSMKINEQFF. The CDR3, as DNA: TGTGCCAGTAGTATGAAGATCAATGAGCAGTTCTTC. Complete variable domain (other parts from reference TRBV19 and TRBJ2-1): DGGITQSPKYLFRKEGQNVTLSCEQNLNHDAMYWYRQDPGQGLRLIYYSQIVNDFQKGDIAEGYSVSREKKESFPLTVTSAQKNPTAFYLCASSMKINEQFFGPGTRLTVL.

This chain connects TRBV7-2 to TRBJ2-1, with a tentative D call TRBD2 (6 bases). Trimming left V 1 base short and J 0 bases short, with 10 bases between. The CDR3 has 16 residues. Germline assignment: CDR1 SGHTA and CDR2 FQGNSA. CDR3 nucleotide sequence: TGTGCCAGCAGCTTAGGTCTAGCGAACTCCTACAATGAGCAGTTCTTC. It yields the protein CASSLGLANSYNEQFF.

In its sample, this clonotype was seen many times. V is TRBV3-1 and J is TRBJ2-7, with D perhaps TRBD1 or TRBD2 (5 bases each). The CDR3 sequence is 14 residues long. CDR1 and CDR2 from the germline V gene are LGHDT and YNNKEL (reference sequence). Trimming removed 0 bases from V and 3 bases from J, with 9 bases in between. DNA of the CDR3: TGTGCCAGCAGCCAAGATTGGGGGTACTACGAGCAGTACTTC. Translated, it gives CASSQDWGYYEQYF.

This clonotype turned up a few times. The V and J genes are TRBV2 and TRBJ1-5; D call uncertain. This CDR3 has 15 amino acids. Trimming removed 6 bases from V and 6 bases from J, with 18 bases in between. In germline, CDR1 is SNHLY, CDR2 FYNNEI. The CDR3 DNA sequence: TGTGCCAGCAGCCCCCCGGGCGCTCTTGGTCAGCCCCAGCATTTT. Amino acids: CASSPPGALGQPQHF. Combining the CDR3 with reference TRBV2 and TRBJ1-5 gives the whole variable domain EPEVTQTPSHQVTQMGQEVILRCVPISNHLYFYWYRQILGQKVEFLVSFYNNEISEKSEIFDDQFSVERPDGSNFTLKIRSTKLEDSAMYFCASSPPGALGQPQHFGDGTRLSIL.

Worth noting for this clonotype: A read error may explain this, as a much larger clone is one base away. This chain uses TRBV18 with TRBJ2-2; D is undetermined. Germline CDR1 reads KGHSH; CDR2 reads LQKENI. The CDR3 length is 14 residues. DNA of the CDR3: TGTACCAGCTCACCCCCAAGGAACACCGGGGAGCTGTTTTTT. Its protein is CTSSPPRNTGELFF.

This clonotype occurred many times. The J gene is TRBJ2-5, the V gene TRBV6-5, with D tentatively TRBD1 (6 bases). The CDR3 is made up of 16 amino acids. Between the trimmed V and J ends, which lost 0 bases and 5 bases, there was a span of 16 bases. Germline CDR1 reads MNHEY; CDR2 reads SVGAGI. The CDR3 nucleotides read TGTGCCAGCAGTTACTCGCCCACAGGGTTCTCGGAGACCCAGTACTTC. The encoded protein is CASSYSPTGFSETQYF.

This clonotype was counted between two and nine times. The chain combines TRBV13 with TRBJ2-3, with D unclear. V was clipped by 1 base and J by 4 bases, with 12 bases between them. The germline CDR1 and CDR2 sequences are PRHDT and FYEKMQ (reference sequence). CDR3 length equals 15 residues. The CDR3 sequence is CASSLEVSWPDTQYF. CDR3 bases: TGTGCCAGCAGCTTAGAAGTTAGTTGGCCAGATACGCAGTATTTT.

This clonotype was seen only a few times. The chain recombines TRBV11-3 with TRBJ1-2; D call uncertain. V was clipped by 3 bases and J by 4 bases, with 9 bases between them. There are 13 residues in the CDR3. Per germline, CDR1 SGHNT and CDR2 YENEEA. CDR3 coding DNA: TGTGCCAGCAGCTTCAACGGGATCTATGGCTACACCTTC. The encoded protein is CASSFNGIYGYTF.

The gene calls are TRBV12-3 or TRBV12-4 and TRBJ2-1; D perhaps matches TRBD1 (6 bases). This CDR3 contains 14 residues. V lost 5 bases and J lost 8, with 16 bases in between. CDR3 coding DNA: TGTGCCAGCAGTAGACCCGGACAGTTCTATGAGCAGTTCTTC. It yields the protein CASSRPGQFYEQFF.

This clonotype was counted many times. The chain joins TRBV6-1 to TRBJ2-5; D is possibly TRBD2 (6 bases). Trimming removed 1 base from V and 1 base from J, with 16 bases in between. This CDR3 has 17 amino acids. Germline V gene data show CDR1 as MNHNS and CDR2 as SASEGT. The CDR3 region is CASSEVYRRDPQETQYF. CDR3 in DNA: TGTGCCAGCAGTGAAGTGTATAGGAGGGACCCCCAAGAGACCCAGTACTTC.

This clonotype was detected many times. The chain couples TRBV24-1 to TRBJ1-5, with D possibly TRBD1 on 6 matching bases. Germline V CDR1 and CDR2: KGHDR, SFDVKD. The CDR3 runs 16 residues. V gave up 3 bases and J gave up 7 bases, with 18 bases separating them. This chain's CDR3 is CATSDHPTGSVQPQHF. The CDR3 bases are TGTGCCACCAGTGATCACCCGACAGGTTCCGTCCAGCCCCAGCATTTT.

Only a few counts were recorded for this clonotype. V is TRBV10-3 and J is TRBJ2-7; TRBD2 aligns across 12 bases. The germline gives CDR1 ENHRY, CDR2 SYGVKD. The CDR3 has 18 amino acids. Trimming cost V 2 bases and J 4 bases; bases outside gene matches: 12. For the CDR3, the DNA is TGTGCCATCAGTGAGACCGGGACTAGCGGGCCATTGGGTTACGAGCAGTACTTC. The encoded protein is CAISETGTSGPLGYEQYF.

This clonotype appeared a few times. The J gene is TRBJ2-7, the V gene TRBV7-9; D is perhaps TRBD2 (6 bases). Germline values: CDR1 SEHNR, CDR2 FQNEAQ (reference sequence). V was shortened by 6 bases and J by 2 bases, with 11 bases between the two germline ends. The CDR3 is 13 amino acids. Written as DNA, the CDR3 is TGTGCCAGCAGGGGAGGTCATACCTACGAGCAGTACTTC. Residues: CASRGGHTYEQYF. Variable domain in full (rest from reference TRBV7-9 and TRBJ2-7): DTGVSQNPRHKITKRGQNVTFRCDPISEHNRLYWYRQTLGQGPEFLTYFQNEAQLEKSRLLSDRFSAERPKGSFSTLEIQRTEQGDSAMYLCASRGGHTYEQYFGPGTRLTVT.

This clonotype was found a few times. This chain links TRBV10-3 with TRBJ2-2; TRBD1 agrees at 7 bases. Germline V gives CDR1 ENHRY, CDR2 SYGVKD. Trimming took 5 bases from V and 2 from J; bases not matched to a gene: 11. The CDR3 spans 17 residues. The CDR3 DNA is TGTGCCATCAGTCTACTGACCGGGACAGTAAACACCGGGGAGCTGTTTTTT. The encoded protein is CAISLLTGTVNTGELFF.

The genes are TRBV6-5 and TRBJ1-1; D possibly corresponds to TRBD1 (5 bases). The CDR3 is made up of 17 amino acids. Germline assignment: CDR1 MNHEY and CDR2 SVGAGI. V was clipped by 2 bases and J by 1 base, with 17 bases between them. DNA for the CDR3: TGTGCCAGCAGTTACATCTTCCGACAGAGCTCGAACACTGAAGCTTTCTTT. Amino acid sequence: CASSYIFRQSSNTEAFF.

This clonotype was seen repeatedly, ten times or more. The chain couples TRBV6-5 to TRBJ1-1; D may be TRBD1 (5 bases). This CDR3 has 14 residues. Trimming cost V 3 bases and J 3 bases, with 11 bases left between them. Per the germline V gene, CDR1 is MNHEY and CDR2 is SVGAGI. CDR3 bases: TGTGCCAGCAGTTATTGGGGGAGGGACACTGAAGCTTTCTTT. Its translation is CASSYWGRDTEAFF.

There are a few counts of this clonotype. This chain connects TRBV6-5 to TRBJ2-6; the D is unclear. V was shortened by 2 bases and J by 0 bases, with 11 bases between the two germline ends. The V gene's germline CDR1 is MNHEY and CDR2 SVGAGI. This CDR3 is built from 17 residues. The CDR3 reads CASSYLAGISGANVLTF. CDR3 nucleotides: TGTGCCAGCAGTTACCTGGCAGGAATCTCTGGGGCCAACGTCCTGACTTTC.

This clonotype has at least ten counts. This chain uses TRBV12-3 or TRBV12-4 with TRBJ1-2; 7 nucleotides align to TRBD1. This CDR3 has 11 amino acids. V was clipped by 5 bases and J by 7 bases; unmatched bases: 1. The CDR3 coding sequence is TGTGCCAGCAGTCACAGGGGTGGCTACACCTTC. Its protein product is CASSHRGGYTF.

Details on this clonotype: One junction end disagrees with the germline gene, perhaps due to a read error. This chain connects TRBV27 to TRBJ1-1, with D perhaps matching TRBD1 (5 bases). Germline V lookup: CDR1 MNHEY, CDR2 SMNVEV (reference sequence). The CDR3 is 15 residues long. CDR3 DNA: TGTGCCAGCAGACACACCGGGACGCTGAACACTGAATCTTTCTTT. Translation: CASRHTGTLNTESFF.

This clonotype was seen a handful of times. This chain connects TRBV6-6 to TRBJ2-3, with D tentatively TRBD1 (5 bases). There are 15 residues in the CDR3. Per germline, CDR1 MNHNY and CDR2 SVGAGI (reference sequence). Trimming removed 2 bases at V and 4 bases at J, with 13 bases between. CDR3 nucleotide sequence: TGTGCCAGCAGTTACCCGGTTCAGGGCGCAGATACGCAGTATTTT. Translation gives CASSYPVQGADTQYF.

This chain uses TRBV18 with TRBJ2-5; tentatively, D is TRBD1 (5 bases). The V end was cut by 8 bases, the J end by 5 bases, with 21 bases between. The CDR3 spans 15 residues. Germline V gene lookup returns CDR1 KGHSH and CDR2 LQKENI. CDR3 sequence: CASRTSQGSFETQYF. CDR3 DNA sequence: TGTGCCAGCCGGACCAGCCAGGGATCTTTCGAGACCCAGTACTTC.

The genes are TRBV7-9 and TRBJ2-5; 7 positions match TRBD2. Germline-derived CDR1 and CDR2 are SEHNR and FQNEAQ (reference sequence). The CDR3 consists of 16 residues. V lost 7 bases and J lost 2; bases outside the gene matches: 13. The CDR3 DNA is TGTGCCAGCACTGGCCCCCTAGCGGCTGGTCAAGAGACCCAGTACTTC. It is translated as CASTGPLAAGQETQYF.

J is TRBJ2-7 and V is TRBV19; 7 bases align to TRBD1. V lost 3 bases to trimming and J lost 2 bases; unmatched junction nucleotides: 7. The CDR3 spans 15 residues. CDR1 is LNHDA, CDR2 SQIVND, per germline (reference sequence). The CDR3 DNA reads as TGTGCCAGTAGTATCTTTCTAGGGGGCCCCTACGAGCAGTACTTC. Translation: CASSIFLGGPYEQYF.

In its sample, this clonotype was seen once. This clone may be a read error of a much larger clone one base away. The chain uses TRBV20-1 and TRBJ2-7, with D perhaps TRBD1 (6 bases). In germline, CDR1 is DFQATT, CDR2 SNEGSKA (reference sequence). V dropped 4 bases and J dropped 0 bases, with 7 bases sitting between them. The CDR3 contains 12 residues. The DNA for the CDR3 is TGCAGTGCTATAGGGGGCTCCTACGAGCAGTACTTC. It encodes CSAIGGSYEQYF.

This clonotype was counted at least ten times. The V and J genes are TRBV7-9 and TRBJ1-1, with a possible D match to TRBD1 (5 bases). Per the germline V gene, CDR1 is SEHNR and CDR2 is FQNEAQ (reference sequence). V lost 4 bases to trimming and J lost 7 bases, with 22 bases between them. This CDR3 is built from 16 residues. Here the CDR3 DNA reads TGTGCCAGCAGCTCCTCCGACAGCCCTTTAGTCCGTGAAGCTTTCTTT. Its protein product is CASSSSDSPLVREAFF.

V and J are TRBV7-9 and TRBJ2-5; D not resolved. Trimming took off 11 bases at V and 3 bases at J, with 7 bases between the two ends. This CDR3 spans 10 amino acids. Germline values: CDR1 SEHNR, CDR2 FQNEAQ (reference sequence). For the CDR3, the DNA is TGTGCCGCAGATGAAGAGACCCAGTACTTC. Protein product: CAADEETQYF. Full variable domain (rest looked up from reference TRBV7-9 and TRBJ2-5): DTGVSQNPRHKITKRGQNVTFRCDPISEHNRLYWYRQTLGQGPEFLTYFQNEAQLEKSRLLSDRFSAERPKGSFSTLEIQRTEQGDSAMYLCAADEETQYFGPGTRLLVL.

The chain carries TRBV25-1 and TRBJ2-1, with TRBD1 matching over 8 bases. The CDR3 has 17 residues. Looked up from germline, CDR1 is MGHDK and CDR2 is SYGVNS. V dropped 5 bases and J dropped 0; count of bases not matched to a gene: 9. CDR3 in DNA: TGTGCCAGCAGTCGACAGGGGAAAGCGTCCTCCTACAATGAGCAGTTCTTC. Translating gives CASSRQGKASSYNEQFF.

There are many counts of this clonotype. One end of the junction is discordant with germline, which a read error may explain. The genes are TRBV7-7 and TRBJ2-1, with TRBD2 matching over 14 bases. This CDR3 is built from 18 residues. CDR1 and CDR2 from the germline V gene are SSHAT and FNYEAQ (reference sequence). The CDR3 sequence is CASSPRTSGRPTYNEQFF. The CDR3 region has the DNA TGTGCTAGCAGCCCACGGACTAGCGGGAGGCCAACTTACAATGAGCAGTTCTTC. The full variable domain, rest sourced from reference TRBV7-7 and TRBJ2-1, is GAGVSQSPRYKVTKRGQDVTLRCDPISSHATLYWYQQALGQGPEFLTYFNYEAQPDKSGLPSDRFSAERPEGSISTLTIQRTEQRDSAMYRCASSPRTSGRPTYNEQFFGPGTRLTVL.